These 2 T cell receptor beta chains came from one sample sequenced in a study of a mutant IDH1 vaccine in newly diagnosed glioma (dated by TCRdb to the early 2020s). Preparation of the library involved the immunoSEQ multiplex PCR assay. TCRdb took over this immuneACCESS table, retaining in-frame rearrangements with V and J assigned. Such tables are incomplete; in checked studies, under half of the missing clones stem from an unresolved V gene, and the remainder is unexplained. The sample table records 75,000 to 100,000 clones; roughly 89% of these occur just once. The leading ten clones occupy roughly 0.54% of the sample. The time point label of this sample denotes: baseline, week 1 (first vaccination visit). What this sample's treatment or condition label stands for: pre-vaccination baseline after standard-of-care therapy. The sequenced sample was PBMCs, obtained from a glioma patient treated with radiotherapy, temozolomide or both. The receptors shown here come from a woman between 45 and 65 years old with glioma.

The chain's CDR3 is CASNYAGGSGYTF. CDR3 in DNA: TGTGCCAGCAATTACGCAGGGGGCTCTGGCTACACCTTC. The chain couples TRBV7-9 to TRBJ1-2, with 8 nucleotides matching TRBD1. The ends lost 7 bases at V and 7 bases at J; junction bases unmatched: 8. CDR1 and CDR2 from the germline V gene are SEHNR and FQNEAQ (reference sequence). This CDR3 is built from 13 residues.

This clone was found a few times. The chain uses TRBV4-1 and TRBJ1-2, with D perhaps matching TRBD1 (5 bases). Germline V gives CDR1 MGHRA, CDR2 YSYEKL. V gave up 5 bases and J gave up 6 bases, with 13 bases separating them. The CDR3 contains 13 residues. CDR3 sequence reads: CASSASGWDGYTF. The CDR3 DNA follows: TGCGCCAGCAGCGCGTCAGGGTGGGATGGCTACACCTTC.